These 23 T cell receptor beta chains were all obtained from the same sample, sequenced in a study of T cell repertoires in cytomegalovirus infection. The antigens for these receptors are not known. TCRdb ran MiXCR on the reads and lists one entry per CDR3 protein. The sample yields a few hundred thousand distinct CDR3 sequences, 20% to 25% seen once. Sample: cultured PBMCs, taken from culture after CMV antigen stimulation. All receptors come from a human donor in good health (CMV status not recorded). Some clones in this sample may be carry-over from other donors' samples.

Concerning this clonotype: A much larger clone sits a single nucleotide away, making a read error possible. The CDR3 nucleotides are TGTGCCAGCAGCTTAGGGGCTAGCGGGAGCAAAGATACGCAGTATTTT. Translating it yields CASSLGASGSKDTQYF. The chain joins TRBV7-2 to TRBJ2-3, with 10 nucleotides matching TRBD2. Germline CDR1 reads SGHTA; CDR2 reads FQGNSA. The CDR3 covers 16 residues.

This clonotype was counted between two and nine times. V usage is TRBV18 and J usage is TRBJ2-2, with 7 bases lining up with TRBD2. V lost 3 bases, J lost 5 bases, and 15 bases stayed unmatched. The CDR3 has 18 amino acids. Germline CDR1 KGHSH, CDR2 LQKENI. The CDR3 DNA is TGTGCCAGCTCACCTCGAACGGGAGGAAGCTTTAGGACCGGGGAGCTGTTTTTT. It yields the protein CASSPRTGGSFRTGELFF.

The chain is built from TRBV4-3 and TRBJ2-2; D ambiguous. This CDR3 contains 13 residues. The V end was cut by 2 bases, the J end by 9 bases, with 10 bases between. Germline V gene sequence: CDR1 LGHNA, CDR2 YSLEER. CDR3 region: CASSQQVERELFF. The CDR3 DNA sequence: TGCGCCAGCAGCCAACAGGTTGAGAGGGAGCTGTTTTTT.

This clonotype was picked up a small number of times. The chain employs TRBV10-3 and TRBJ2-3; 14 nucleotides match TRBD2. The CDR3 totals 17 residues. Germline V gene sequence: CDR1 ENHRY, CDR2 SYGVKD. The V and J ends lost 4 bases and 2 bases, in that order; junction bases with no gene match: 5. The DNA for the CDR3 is TGTGCCATCAGTGGCGGACTAGCGGGAGGTCTCACAGATACGCAGTATTTT. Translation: CAISGGLAGGLTDTQYF.

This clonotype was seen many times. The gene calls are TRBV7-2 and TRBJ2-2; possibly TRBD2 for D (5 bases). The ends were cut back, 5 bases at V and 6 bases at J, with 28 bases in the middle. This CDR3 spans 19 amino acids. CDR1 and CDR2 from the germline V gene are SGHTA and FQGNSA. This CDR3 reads CASSHPSSKLSLDSGELFF. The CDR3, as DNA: TGTGCCAGCAGCCATCCCTCCAGCAAGCTCTCACTAGATTCCGGGGAGCTGTTTTTT.

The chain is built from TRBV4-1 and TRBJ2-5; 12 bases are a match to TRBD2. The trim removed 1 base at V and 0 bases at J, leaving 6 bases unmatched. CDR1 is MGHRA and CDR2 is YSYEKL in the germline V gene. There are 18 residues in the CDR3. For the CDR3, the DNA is TGCGCCAGCAGCCAAGGTACTAGCGGGAGGCACGACCAAGAGACCCAGTACTTC. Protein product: CASSQGTSGRHDQETQYF.

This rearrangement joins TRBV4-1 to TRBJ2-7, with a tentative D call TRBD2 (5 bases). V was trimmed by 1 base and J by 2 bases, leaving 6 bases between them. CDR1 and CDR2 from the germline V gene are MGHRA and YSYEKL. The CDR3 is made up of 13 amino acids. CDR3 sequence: CASSQAGTYEQYF. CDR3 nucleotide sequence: TGCGCCAGCAGCCAAGCCGGGACCTACGAGCAGTACTTC.

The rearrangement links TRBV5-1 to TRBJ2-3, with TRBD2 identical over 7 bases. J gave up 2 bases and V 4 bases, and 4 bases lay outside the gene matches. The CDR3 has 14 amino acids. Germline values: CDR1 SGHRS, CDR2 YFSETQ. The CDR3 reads CASSLAEITDTQYF. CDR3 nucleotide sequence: TGCGCCAGCAGCCTAGCGGAGATCACAGATACGCAGTATTTT. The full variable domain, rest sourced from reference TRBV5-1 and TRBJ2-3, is KAGVTQTPRYLIKTRGQQVTLSCSPISGHRSVSWYQQTPGQGLQFLFEYFSETQRNKGNFPGRFSGRQFSNSRSEMNVSTLELGDSALYLCASSLAEITDTQYFGPGTRLTVL.

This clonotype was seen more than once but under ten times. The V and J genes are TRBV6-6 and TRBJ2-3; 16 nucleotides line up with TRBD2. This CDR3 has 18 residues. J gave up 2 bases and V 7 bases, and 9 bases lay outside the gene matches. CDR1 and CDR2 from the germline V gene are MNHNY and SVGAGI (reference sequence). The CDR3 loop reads CASTLAGLAGGFTDTQYF. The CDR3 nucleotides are TGTGCCAGCACACTCGCGGGACTAGCGGGAGGGTTCACAGATACGCAGTATTTT.

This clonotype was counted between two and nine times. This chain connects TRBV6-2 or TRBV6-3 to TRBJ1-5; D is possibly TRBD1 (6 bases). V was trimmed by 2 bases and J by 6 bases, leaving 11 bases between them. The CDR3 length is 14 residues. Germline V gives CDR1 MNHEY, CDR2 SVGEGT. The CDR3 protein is CASSYPGGSQPQHF. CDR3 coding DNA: TGTGCCAGCAGTTACCCGGGGGGCAGTCAGCCCCAGCATTTT.

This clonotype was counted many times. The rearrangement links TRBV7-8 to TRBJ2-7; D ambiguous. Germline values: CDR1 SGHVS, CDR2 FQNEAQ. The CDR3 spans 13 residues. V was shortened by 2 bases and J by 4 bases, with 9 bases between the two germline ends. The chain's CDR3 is CASSLQPDYEQYV. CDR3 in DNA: TGTGCCAGCAGCTTACAACCCGATTACGAGCAGTACGTC.

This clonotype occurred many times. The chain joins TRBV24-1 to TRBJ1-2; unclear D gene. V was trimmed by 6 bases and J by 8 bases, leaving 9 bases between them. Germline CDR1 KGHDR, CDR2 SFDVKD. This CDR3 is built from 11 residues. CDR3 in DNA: TGTGCCACCAGTCACCGAGGGGGCTACACCTTC. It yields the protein CATSHRGGYTF.

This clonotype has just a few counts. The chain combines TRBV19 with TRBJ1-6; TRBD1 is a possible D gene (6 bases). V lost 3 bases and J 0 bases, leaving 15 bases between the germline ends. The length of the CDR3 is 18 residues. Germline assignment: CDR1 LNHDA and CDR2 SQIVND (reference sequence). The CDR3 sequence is CASSMRRGGSSYNSPLHF. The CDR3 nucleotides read TGTGCCAGTAGTATGAGGAGGGGGGGGAGCTCCTATAATTCACCCCTCCACTTT.

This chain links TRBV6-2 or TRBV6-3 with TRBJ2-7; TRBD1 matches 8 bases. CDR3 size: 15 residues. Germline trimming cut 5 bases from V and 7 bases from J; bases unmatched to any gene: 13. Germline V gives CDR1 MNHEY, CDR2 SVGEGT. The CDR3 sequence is CASSRHGTGADEQYF. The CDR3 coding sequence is TGTGCCAGCAGTCGCCACGGGACAGGTGCAGATGAGCAGTACTTC.

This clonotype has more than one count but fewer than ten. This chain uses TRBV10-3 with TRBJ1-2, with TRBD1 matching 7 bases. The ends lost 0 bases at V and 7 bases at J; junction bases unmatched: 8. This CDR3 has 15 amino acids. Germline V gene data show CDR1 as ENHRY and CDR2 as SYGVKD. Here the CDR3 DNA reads TGTGCCATCAGTGAGTCGACAGGGAGCGGATTTGGCTACACCTTC. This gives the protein CAISESTGSGFGYTF.

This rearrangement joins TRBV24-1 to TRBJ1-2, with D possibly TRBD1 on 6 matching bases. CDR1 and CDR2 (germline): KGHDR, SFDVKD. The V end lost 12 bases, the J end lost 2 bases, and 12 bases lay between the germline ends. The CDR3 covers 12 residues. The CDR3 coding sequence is TGTGCCGTCCAGGGGAGCAACTATGGCTACACCTTC. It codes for CAVQGSNYGYTF.

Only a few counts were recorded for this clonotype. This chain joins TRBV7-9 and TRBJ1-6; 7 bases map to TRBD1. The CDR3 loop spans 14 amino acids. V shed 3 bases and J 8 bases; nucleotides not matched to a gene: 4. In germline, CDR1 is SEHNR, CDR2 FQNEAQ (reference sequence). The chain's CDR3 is CASSFETGDSPLHF. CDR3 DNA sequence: TGTGCCAGCAGCTTTGAAACAGGGGATTCACCCCTCCACTTT.

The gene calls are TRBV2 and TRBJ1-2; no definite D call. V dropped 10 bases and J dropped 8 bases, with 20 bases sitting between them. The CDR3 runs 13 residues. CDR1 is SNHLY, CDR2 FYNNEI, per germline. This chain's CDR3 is CATPHGLTRGYTF. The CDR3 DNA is TGTGCCACCCCGCACGGCCTGACAAGGGGCTACACCTTC. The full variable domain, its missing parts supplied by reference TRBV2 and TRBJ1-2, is EPEVTQTPSHQVTQMGQEVILRCVPISNHLYFYWYRQILGQKVEFLVSFYNNEISEKSEIFDDQFSVERPDGSNFTLKIRSTKLEDSAMYFCATPHGLTRGYTFGSGTRLTVV.

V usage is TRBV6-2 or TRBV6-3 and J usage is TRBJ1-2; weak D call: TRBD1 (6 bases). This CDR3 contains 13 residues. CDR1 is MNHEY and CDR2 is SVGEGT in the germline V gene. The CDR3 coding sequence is TGTACAACCTCCGGAACAGGGAACTATGGCTACACCTTC. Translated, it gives CTTSGTGNYGYTF.

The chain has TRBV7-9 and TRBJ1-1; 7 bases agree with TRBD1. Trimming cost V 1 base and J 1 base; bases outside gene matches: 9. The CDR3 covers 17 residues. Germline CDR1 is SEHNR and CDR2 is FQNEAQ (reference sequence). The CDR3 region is CASSLDFWQGGNTEAFF. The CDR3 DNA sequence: TGTGCCAGCAGCTTAGATTTTTGGCAGGGGGGGAACACTGAAGCTTTCTTT.

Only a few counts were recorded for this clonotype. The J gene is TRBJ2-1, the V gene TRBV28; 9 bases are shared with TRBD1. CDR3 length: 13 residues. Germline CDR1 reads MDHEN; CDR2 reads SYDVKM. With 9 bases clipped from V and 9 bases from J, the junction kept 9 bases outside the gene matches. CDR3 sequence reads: CASSGQGLTEQFF. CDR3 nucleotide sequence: TGTGCCAGTTCGGGACAGGGTTTAACTGAGCAGTTCTTC.

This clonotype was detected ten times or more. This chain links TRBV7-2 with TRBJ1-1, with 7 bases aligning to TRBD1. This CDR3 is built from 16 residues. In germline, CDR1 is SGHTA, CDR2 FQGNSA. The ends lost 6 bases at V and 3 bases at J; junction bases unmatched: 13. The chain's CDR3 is CASSRRGTGADTEAFF. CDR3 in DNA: TGTGCCAGCAGTCGAAGGGGTACAGGGGCGGACACTGAAGCTTTCTTT.

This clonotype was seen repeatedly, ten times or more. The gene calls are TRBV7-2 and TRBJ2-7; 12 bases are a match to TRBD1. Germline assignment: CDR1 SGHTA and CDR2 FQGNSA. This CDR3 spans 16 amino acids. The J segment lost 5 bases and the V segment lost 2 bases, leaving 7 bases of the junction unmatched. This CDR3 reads CASSLPGTGGLDEQYF. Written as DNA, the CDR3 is TGTGCCAGCAGCTTACCCGGGACAGGGGGCTTAGACGAGCAGTACTTC.